These T cell receptor beta chains were read from a single sample in a study of blood T cells in healthy people across ages. TCRdb re-derived calls from the 5' RACE reads in MiXCR, one entry per CDR3 protein. The repertoire holds 1.2 million to 1.5 million distinct CDR3 sequences, with approximately 60% as singletons. The sample consisted of blood. These receptors were obtained from a young man in good health. Each CDR3 is given with its conserved first and last residue. A D gene is named only where the DNA matches it firmly. The size of a clone is reported for some rows only, either as once, few or many, or as a class for expanded clones.

DNA,CDR3,size,J,V,D
TGTGCCATCAGTGAGTGGACCGGGACAGGGGGTTCCTACGAGCAGTACTTC,CAISEWTGTGGSYEQYF,NA,TRBJ2-7,TRBV10-3,TRBD1
TGCGCCAGCAGCTCCGACCTGGAGTACGAGCAGTACTTC,CASSSDLEYEQYF,NA,TRBJ2-7,TRBV4-1,NA
TGTGCCAGCAGTTACTCGGGGGGTCCCTACTACGAGCAGTACTTC,CASSYSGGPYYEQYF,few,TRBJ2-7,TRBV6-5,NA
TGTGCCAGCAGTTTCGGCGGGGGTCTCTACGAGCAGTACTTC,CASSFGGGLYEQYF,NA,TRBJ2-7,TRBV28,TRBD2
TGTGCCATCAGTGAGACAGGAGGCTACGAGCAGTACTTC,CAISETGGYEQYF,few,TRBJ2-7,TRBV10-3,NA
TGCAGCGTTGGGGGGGACAGGGAAGTGAATGGCTACACCTTC,CSVGGDREVNGYTF,NA,TRBJ1-2,TRBV29-1,TRBD1
TGCAGTGCTGAGGGCAGGGGCCCGTTAGTTGCCAAAAACATTCAGTACTTC,CSAEGRGPLVAKNIQYF,NA,TRBJ2-4,TRBV20-1,NA
TGCAGCGTTGTGTTCCGGGACAGGGTTCCAGAGACCCAGTACTTC,CSVVFRDRVPETQYF,NA,TRBJ2-5,TRBV29-1,TRBD1
TGCAGTGCTCAACTTAGCGGGACCTCCTACAATGAGCAGTTCTTC,CSAQLSGTSYNEQFF,NA,TRBJ2-1,TRBV20-1,TRBD2
TGTGCCAGCAGTGACGGGCGCGAAAAACTGTTTTTT,CASSDGREKLFF,NA,TRBJ1-4,TRBV6-5,NA
TGCAGTGCTAGTCCTCTCGGGACTCCTCGGAATGAGCAGTTCTTC,CSASPLGTPRNEQFF,NA,TRBJ2-1,TRBV20-1,NA
TGTGCCAGCAGCGTAATTTCCGGGACTAGCTCGAACATTCAGTACTTC,CASSVISGTSSNIQYF,few,TRBJ2-4,TRBV7-2,TRBD2
TGTGCCAGCAGTGTCGAGGACAGCTCCTACGAGCAGTACTTC,CASSVEDSSYEQYF,NA,TRBJ2-7,TRBV25-1,NA
TGTGCCAGCAGCCCAGTAGGGGCGGGTTCCTACAATGAGCAGTTCTTC,CASSPVGAGSYNEQFF,few,TRBJ2-1,TRBV7-9,NA
TGTGCCAGCAGTTTAATAGCAGGGACGCAGTATTTT,CASSLIAGTQYF,NA,TRBJ2-3,TRBV28,NA
TGCAGTGCCGTATATGGGACTAGCGGCCAATACGAGCAGTACTTC,CSAVYGTSGQYEQYF,few,TRBJ2-7,TRBV20-1,TRBD2
TGTGCCAGCAGAGGCTCCCAAGAGACCCAGTTCTTC,CASRGSQETQFF,NA,TRBJ2-1,TRBV27,NA
TGTGCCAGCACGGAACTAGCGGGAGGGTTAGATACGCAGTATTTT,CASTELAGGLDTQYF,few,TRBJ2-3,TRBV27,TRBD2
TGTGCCAGCAGCGTAGGGACGATGGGACTAGCGGGGAGAGATACGCAGTATTTT,CASSVGTMGLAGRDTQYF,NA,TRBJ2-3,TRBV9,TRBD2
TGCGCCAGCAGCCAGATAGGGAATTACAATGAGCAGTTCTTC,CASSQIGNYNEQFF,NA,TRBJ2-1,TRBV4-1,NA
TGTGCCAGCAGGCTAGCGGGAGAAGGTTACGAGCAGTACTTC,CASRLAGEGYEQYF,NA,TRBJ2-7,TRBV6-2/TRBV6-3,TRBD2
TGCAGTGCTAGAGATGTTTTAGGGGATGAGCAGTTCTTC,CSARDVLGDEQFF,NA,TRBJ2-1,TRBV20-1,NA
TGTGCCAGCAGTTCCTACAGGGGCAACTCCTACGAGCAGTACTTC,CASSSYRGNSYEQYF,few,TRBJ2-7,TRBV6-2/TRBV6-3,TRBD1
TGCGCCAGCAGCTTGGGCAGCCCGTCGAGCGATACGCAGTATTTT,CASSLGSPSSDTQYF,NA,TRBJ2-3,TRBV5-1,NA
TGTGCCAGCAGCACCTCGGGGGGCTACAACACCGGGGAGCTGTTTTTT,CASSTSGGYNTGELFF,NA,TRBJ2-2,TRBV6-5,NA
TGCAGTGCTGACGGACAGGGAGGTTCTTACAATGAGCAGTTCTTC,CSADGQGGSYNEQFF,few,TRBJ2-1,TRBV20-1,TRBD1
TGTGCTAGCAGCTCCGATCTGGGCAATGAGCAGTTCTTC,CASSSDLGNEQFF,NA,TRBJ2-1,TRBV7-7,NA
TGTGCCAGCAATACGGACATAACGAGCTCCTATAATTCACCCCTCCACTTT,CASNTDITSSYNSPLHF,few,TRBJ1-6,TRBV28,NA
TGCGCCAGCAGCTTGGTACGGAGCTCTAGCACAGATACGCAGTATTTT,CASSLVRSSSTDTQYF,NA,TRBJ2-3,TRBV5-1,NA
TGTGCCAGCAGCTTTTTCGGAAGCCCCAAACCCCAGCATTTT,CASSFFGSPKPQHF,once,TRBJ1-5,TRBV7-9,NA
TGCAGTGCTAGAGGACCAGCTAACTATGGCTACACCTTC,CSARGPANYGYTF,NA,TRBJ1-2,TRBV20-1,NA
TGTGCCACCAGCAGCCTGGAGGCACCCCTCCACTTT,CATSSLEAPLHF,NA,TRBJ1-6,TRBV15,NA
TGCGCCAGCAGTTGGTATAGCGGGAGGGCCGGGATTGAGCAGTTCTTC,CASSWYSGRAGIEQFF,NA,TRBJ2-1,TRBV12-3/TRBV12-4,TRBD2
TGTGCCAGCAGTTATTATCCCCCCAGGACTAGCGCCGGGGCAAGAAATGAGCAGTTCTTC,CASSYYPPRTSAGARNEQFF,NA,TRBJ2-1,TRBV6-2/TRBV6-3,TRBD2
TGCGCCAGCAGTGCGGGGACCACAGGGGTCTACGAGCAGTACTTC,CASSAGTTGVYEQYF,NA,TRBJ2-7,TRBV10-1,TRBD1
TGTGCCAGCAGTTCAGGACAGGGGGTAGACTATGGCTACACCTTC,CASSSGQGVDYGYTF,NA,TRBJ1-2,TRBV27,TRBD1
TGTGCCAGCGGTAGGACTAGCGGGAATCCCGGGGCCAACGTCCTGACTTTC,CASGRTSGNPGANVLTF,few,TRBJ2-6,TRBV12-3/TRBV12-4,TRBD2
TGTGCCACCAGCAGAGTCGGGGGTATGAACACTGAAGCTTTCTTT,CATSRVGGMNTEAFF,NA,TRBJ1-1,TRBV15,NA
TGTGCCAGCAGTTCAAAGCGGAGCACAGATACGCAGTATTTT,CASSSKRSTDTQYF,few,TRBJ2-3,TRBV12-3/TRBV12-4,NA
TGTGCCAGCAGCCATTCTCGGGACTCTGGGGCCAACGTCCTGACTTTC,CASSHSRDSGANVLTF,NA,TRBJ2-6,TRBV11-2,NA
TGCGCCAGCAGCTACTCATACGACAGGACCCACAGAGGTCAGCAGTACTTC,CASSYSYDRTHRGQQYF,NA,TRBJ2-7,TRBV4-1,NA
TGCAGCGTTGAATACCCGCGAGGGGGAGGTATTGGCTACACCTTC,CSVEYPRGGGIGYTF,NA,TRBJ1-2,TRBV29-1,NA
TGCAGTGCTAGAGGAGGGGGGCAAAACACAGATACGCAGTATTTT,CSARGGGQNTDTQYF,NA,TRBJ2-3,TRBV20-1,NA
TGCAGTGCTCGCCCCGGGACAGGGGTATTCGGTGGCTACACCTTC,CSARPGTGVFGGYTF,NA,TRBJ1-2,TRBV20-1,TRBD1
TGTGCCAGCAGTCTCGACCTCCTGTATGGCTACACCTTC,CASSLDLLYGYTF,few,TRBJ1-2,TRBV6-2/TRBV6-3,NA
TGTGCCAGCAGCAGTACCGGGACTAGCGTAGCCCCAGATACGCAGTATTTT,CASSSTGTSVAPDTQYF,NA,TRBJ2-3,TRBV7-9,TRBD2
TGTGCCAGCAGGGAAGGGGTTAATGAGCAGTTCTTC,CASREGVNEQFF,NA,TRBJ2-1,TRBV27,NA